The source of this T cell receptor (beta chain) is a study of breast tumors, draining lymph nodes, adjacent tissues. The study, taken as a whole, reports: The data were judged consistent with most tumor T cells coming from lymph node and expanding in tumor. Data only fit, rather than demonstrated, lymph node origin of most tumor T cells. Tumors had less TCR diversity than lymph nodes, more than nontumor tissue.

Via MiXCR, TCRdb re-called the multiplex PCR reads, giving one row per CDR3 protein. The table lists 150,000 to 250,000 distinct CDR3 sequences, around 29% of them singletons. Samples came from axillary lymph nodes draining the breast cancer. Notes on this clonotype: Its specificity is not known.

From germline, CDR1 is LNHDA and CDR2 SQIVND (reference sequence). The CDR3 is made up of 16 amino acids. V lost 10 bases and J lost 3; bases outside the gene matches: 12. V usage is TRBV19 and J usage is TRBJ2-1; 10 bases are shared with TRBD1. The sample comprised axillary lymph node tissue. The TCR sequence derives from a female donor with breast cancer. Some clones in this sample may be carry-over from other donors' samples. DNA of the CDR3: TGTGCCACTAAAGACGGGACAGGGGCACTCTACAATGAGCAGTTCTTC. Amino acid sequence: CATKDGTGALYNEQFF.